These 25 T cell receptor beta chains were sequenced from one sample in a study of cytomegalovirus exposure and HLA in healthy donors. The PCR contained 60 Vbeta and 13 Jbeta primers. Produced via immunoSEQ multiplex PCR; TCRdb's table is partial and in-frame only. Here the sample spans roughly 240,000 clones, approximately 78% being singletons. Sequenced material: PBMCs. These receptors all come from a boy aged 5-17 years in good health and CMV-seronegative.

The CDR3 DNA follows: TGTGCCAGCAGTGAACAGGGGGCAGCCGGAAACACCATATATTTT. Its translation is CASSEQGAAGNTIYF. The gene calls are TRBV2 and TRBJ1-3; 8 bases map to TRBD1. This CDR3 contains 15 residues. Trimming took 2 bases from V and 4 from J; bases not matched to a gene: 4. Germline loops: CDR1 SNHLY, CDR2 FYNNEI.

The table lists this clone with a count of one. The J gene is TRBJ2-7, the V gene TRBV5-4; 9 bases agree with TRBD1. This CDR3 spans 13 amino acids. V was pared by 3 bases and J by 5 bases, with 3 bases of the junction left unmatched. From germline, CDR1 is SGHNT and CDR2 YYREEE (reference sequence). The CDR3 sequence: CASSWTGADEQYF. CDR3 DNA: TGTGCCAGCAGCTGGACAGGGGCGGACGAGCAGTACTTC.

The rearrangement joins TRBV5-1 to TRBJ2-7; 7 nucleotides agree with TRBD1. Germline assignment: CDR1 SGHRS and CDR2 YFSETQ. Trimming at V came to 0 bases and at J to 1 base, leaving 7 bases not matched to a gene. The CDR3 consists of 16 residues. CDR3 nucleotide sequence: TGCGCCAGCAGCTTGGGGTTTGGACAGGAGTCCTACGAGCAGTACTTC. Translating gives CASSLGFGQESYEQYF.

The rearrangement joins TRBV4-1 to TRBJ2-5; 8 nucleotides agree with TRBD2. This CDR3 has 18 amino acids. Germline CDR1 MGHRA, CDR2 YSYEKL. Trimming cost V 4 bases and J 4 bases; bases outside gene matches: 17. The CDR3 sequence is CASSRELGRGATRETQYF. The CDR3 DNA is TGCGCCAGCAGCCGAGAATTAGGGCGGGGGGCGACTCGAGAGACCCAGTACTTC.

V is TRBV6-4 and J is TRBJ1-2, with no clear D. V lost 5 bases and J 7 bases, leaving 11 bases between the germline ends. Germline V gene sequence: CDR1 MRHNA, CDR2 SNTAGT. This CDR3 comprises 12 residues. Here the CDR3 DNA reads TGTGCCAGCAGTAACAGTCTCGGTGGCTACACCTTC. Encoded protein: CASSNSLGGYTF.

The count of this clone is one. The chain joins TRBV6-5 to TRBJ1-1; TRBD1 is a possible D gene (5 bases). V dropped 5 bases and J dropped 8 bases, with 9 bases sitting between them. This CDR3 comprises 11 residues. CDR1 is MNHEY and CDR2 is SVGAGI in the germline V gene. The CDR3 nucleotides are TGTGCCAGCAGTCAGGGCCCCGAAGCTTTCTTT. Its protein is CASSQGPEAFF.

V gene TRBV9 combines with J gene TRBJ2-5, with no clear D. CDR3 size: 12 residues. Germline CDR1 reads SGDLS; CDR2 reads YYNGEE. The ends were cut back, 4 bases at V and 5 bases at J, with 9 bases in the middle. In nucleotides, the CDR3 is TGTGCCAGCAGCCTAGGTCAGGAGACCCAGTACTTC. Residues: CASSLGQETQYF.

The chain recombines TRBV19 with TRBJ2-3; D is unclear. V gave up 3 bases and J gave up 3 bases, with 13 bases separating them. Germline CDR1 is LNHDA and CDR2 is SQIVND (reference sequence). CDR3 length equals 15 residues. CDR3 region: CASSIPGFGTDTQYF. As DNA, the CDR3 is TGTGCCAGTAGTATCCCAGGCTTTGGGACAGATACGCAGTATTTT.

The genes are TRBV10-1 and TRBJ2-7; D unresolved. The V end lost 3 bases, the J end lost 4 bases, and 4 bases lay between the germline ends. The CDR3 is 11 residues long. CDR1 is WNHNN, CDR2 SYGVQD, per germline (reference sequence). The CDR3 spells CASSDNYEQYF. In DNA, the CDR3 is TGCGCCAGCAGTGATAATTACGAGCAGTACTTC.

The chain joins TRBV18 to TRBJ1-1; 7 nucleotides agree with TRBD1. The CDR3 runs to 15 residues. V gave up 5 bases and J gave up 1 base; unmatched junction bases: 7. CDR1 and CDR2 from the germline V gene are KGHSH and LQKENI. The CDR3 DNA reads TGTGCCAGCTCATCGGTAGGGGGCGCGAACACTGAAGCTTTCTTT. The encoded protein is CASSSVGGANTEAFF.

This clone was seen once. The V gene is TRBV7-2, the J gene TRBJ2-7; D perhaps matches TRBD2 (6 bases). Deletions cut 6 bases from V and 4 bases from J, with 19 bases between. From germline, CDR1 is SGHTA and CDR2 FQGNSA. CDR3 size: 15 residues. The CDR3: CASSPDGTRSYEQYF. Written as DNA, the CDR3 is TGTGCCAGCAGTCCGGATGGGACTCGCTCGTACGAGCAGTACTTC.

This clone appeared once. This chain links TRBV9 with TRBJ1-2; D is perhaps TRBD1 (6 bases). Trimming stripped 4 bases from V and 4 bases from J, with 20 bases between. Germline loops: CDR1 SGDLS, CDR2 YYNGEE. The CDR3 runs to 16 residues. For the CDR3, the DNA is TGTGCCAGCAGCCCTCTCGCTCCGGGACACCTCTATGGCTACACCTTC. It is translated as CASSPLAPGHLYGYTF.

This sequence joins TRBV11-2 and TRBJ1-2, with D possibly being TRBD1 (5 bases). This CDR3 contains 12 residues. Germline CDR1 SGHAT, CDR2 FQNNGV. With 6 bases removed from V and 5 bases from J, the gap between germline ends came to 10 bases. CDR3 region: CASSKGVYGYTF. CDR3 sequence (DNA): TGTGCCAGCAGTAAAGGGGTTTATGGCTACACCTTC.

This rearrangement joins TRBV25-1 to TRBJ1-1, with 7 positions matching TRBD1. This CDR3 is built from 16 residues. The V segment lost 2 bases and the J segment 0 bases; nucleotides outside the gene matches: 6. CDR1 and CDR2 (germline): MGHDK, SYGVNS. As DNA, the CDR3 is TGTGCCAGCAGTGAAAGACTGGGACAGTTGAACACTGAAGCTTTCTTT. Translating gives CASSERLGQLNTEAFF.

The CDR3 DNA reads TGTGCCAGCAGTGTGGACAACCCCTCCTACAATGAGCAGTTCTTC. It yields the protein CASSVDNPSYNEQFF. The rearrangement joins TRBV6-1 to TRBJ2-1; D possibly corresponds to TRBD1 (5 bases). The CDR3 runs 15 residues. Trimming removed 4 bases from V and 0 bases from J, with 10 bases in between. Germline CDR1 MNHNS, CDR2 SASEGT.

The CDR3 nucleotides read TGTGCCAGCAGGGTACTCACTGAAGCTTTCTTT. It translates to CASRVLTEAFF. The V gene is TRBV14, the J gene TRBJ1-1; D gene uncertain. The CDR3 has 11 amino acids. In germline, CDR1 is SGHDN, CDR2 FVKESK. V lost 6 bases to trimming and J lost 4 bases, with 6 bases between them.

The V gene is TRBV7-9, the J gene TRBJ1-3; D not resolved. Trimming pared 2 bases from V and 7 bases from J, leaving 15 bases between. The germline gives CDR1 SEHNR, CDR2 FQNEAQ (reference sequence). The CDR3 sequence is 15 residues long. Written as DNA, the CDR3 is TGTGCCAGCAGCTTAAGATGGGTATTCGGGAACACCATATATTTT. Amino acids: CASSLRWVFGNTIYF. The whole variable domain, filled in from reference TRBV7-9 and TRBJ1-3, reads DTGVSQNPRHKITKRGQNVTFRCDPISEHNRLYWYRQTLGQGPEFLTYFQNEAQLEKSRLLSDRFSAERPKGSFSTLEIQRTEQGDSAMYLCASSLRWVFGNTIYFGEGSWLTVV.

The chain carries TRBV21-1 and TRBJ2-1; TRBD2 was called by the table and not checked on the DNA. TRBV21-1 is a pseudogene segment. CDR3 size: 20 residues. In DNA, the CDR3 is TGTGCCAGCAGCAATTGTCTAGCGGGGGGGCTCCCATTCCAATACAATGAGCAGTTCTTC. Translated, it gives CASSNCLAGGLPFQYNEQFF.

This chain uses TRBV7-8 with TRBJ2-3, with unresolved D. CDR1 is SGHVS, CDR2 FQNEAQ, per germline. This CDR3 has 18 residues. V was cut by 5 bases and J by 2 bases, with 23 bases left in between. CDR3 sequence reads: CASSPSSNYDGSTDTQYF. The CDR3 DNA is TGTGCCAGCAGCCCTTCCTCAAACTATGACGGTTCCACAGATACGCAGTATTTT.

This clone was counted a few times. The gene calls are TRBV2 and TRBJ1-1; tentative D call: TRBD1 (5 bases). Germline V gene sequence: CDR1 SNHLY, CDR2 FYNNEI. The CDR3 loop spans 14 amino acids. V shed 9 bases and J shed 5 bases, with 19 bases lying between them. The DNA of the CDR3 is TGTGCCAGTCCCCAAGTGGGGCGCGAAACTGAAGCTTTCTTT. This gives the protein CASPQVGRETEAFF. Looking up the rest from reference TRBV2 and TRBJ1-1 gives the full variable domain: EPEVTQTPSHQVTQMGQEVILRCVPISNHLYFYWYRQILGQKVEFLVSFYNNEISEKSEIFDDQFSVERPDGSNFTLKIRSTKLEDSAMYFCASPQVGRETEAFFGQGTRLTVV.

This clone is a singleton in its sample. V is TRBV6-5 and J is TRBJ1-5; D unresolved. Trimming stripped 2 bases from V and 5 bases from J, with 7 bases between. This CDR3 spans 13 amino acids. Germline CDR1 MNHEY, CDR2 SVGAGI. The CDR3 DNA is TGTGCCAGCAGTTACAGGAGGGATCAGCCCCAGCATTTT. It yields the protein CASSYRRDQPQHF.

This clone was detected once. The gene calls are TRBV27 and TRBJ1-2; the D gene is possibly TRBD1 (6 bases). V lost 10 bases to trimming and J lost 4 bases, with 25 bases between them. The CDR3 extends over 16 amino acids. Germline V gives CDR1 MNHEY, CDR2 SMNVEV (reference sequence). The CDR3 here is CATHTGGSPFGYGYTF. For the CDR3, the DNA is TGTGCCACCCACACGGGGGGCTCTCCCTTCGGCTATGGCTACACCTTC.

This clone was seen repeatedly, ten times or more. The rearrangement uses TRBV5-4 and TRBJ1-1; D unresolved. The CDR3 loop spans 14 amino acids. Trimming pared 0 bases from V and 0 bases from J, leaving 6 bases between. Looked up from germline, CDR1 is SGHNT and CDR2 is YYREEE (reference sequence). In DNA form, the CDR3 reads TGTGCCAGCAGCTTGGCCCCTATGAACACTGAAGCTTTCTTT. This sequence encodes CASSLAPMNTEAFF.

In this sample, this clone turned up a few times. The V and J genes are TRBV7-8 and TRBJ1-2; D is unresolved. The V gene's germline CDR1 is SGHVS and CDR2 FQNEAQ. CDR3 size: 13 residues. Trimming took 5 bases from V and 1 from J, leaving 8 bases between them. The CDR3 coding sequence is TGTGCCAGCAGCCAGGCAGTTAACTATGGCTACACCTTC. Amino acids: CASSQAVNYGYTF.

The chain uses TRBV6-6 and TRBJ1-5; D uncertain. The CDR3 consists of 15 residues. Germline-derived CDR1 and CDR2 are MNHNY and SVGAGI (reference sequence). Trimming cost V 2 bases and J 2 bases, with 10 bases left between them. CDR3 sequence (DNA): TGTGCCAGCAGTTACAATTGGAGGGGCAATCAGCCCCAGCATTTT. As protein: CASSYNWRGNQPQHF.